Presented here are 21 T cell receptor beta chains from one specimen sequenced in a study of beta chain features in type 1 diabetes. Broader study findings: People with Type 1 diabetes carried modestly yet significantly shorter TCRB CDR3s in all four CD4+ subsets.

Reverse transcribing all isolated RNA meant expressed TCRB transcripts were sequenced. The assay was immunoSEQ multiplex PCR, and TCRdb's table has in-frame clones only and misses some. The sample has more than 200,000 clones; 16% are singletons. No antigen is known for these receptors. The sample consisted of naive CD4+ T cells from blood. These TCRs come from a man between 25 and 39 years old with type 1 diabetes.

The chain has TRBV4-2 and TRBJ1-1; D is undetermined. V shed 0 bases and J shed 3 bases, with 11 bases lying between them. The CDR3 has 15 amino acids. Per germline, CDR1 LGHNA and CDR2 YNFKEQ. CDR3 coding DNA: TGTGCCAGCAGCCAAGATGGGAGGTGGGACACTGAAGCTTTCTTT. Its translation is CASSQDGRWDTEAFF.

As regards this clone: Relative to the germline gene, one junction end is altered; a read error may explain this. CDR3 in DNA: TGTGCTAGCAGCCCAGGCGGTACTAGCGGGAGCTACGAGCAGTACTTC. This encodes CASSPGGTSGSYEQYF. This sequence joins TRBV7-7 and TRBJ2-7; 11 bases map to TRBD2. CDR1 and CDR2 from the germline V gene are SSHAT and FNYEAQ (reference sequence). The CDR3 contains 16 residues.

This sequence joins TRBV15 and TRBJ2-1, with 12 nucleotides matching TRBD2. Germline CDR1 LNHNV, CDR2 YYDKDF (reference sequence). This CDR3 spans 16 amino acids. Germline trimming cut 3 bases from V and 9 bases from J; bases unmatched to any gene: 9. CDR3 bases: TGTGCCACCAGCAGGATGACTAGCGGGAGAGGGGGTGAGCAGTTCTTC. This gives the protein CATSRMTSGRGGEQFF.

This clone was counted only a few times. The CDR3: CASSLIRYTDTQYF. Here the CDR3 DNA reads TGTGCCAGCAGCTTAATTCGATACACAGATACGCAGTATTTT. This chain connects TRBV7-9 to TRBJ2-3; D gene unclear. Between the trimmed V and J ends, which lost 2 bases and 2 bases, there was a span of 8 bases. The CDR3 has 14 residues. From germline, CDR1 is SEHNR and CDR2 FQNEAQ (reference sequence).

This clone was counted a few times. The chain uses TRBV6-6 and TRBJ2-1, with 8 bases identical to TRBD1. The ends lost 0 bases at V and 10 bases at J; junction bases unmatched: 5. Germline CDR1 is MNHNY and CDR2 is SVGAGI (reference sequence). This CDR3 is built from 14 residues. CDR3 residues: CASSYSTGEEEQFF. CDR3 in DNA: TGTGCCAGCAGTTACTCGACAGGGGAGGAGGAGCAGTTCTTC.

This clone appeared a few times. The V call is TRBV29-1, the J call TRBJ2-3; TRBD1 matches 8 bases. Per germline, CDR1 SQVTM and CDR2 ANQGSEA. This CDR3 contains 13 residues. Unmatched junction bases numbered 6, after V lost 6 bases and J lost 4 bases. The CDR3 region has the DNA TGCAGCGTGCAGACAGGGGACCCAGATACGCAGTATTTT. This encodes CSVQTGDPDTQYF.

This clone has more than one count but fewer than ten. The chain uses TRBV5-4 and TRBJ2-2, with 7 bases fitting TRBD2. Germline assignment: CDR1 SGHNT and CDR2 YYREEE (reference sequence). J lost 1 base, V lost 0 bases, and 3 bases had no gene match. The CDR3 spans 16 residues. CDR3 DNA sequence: TGTGCCAGCAGCTTGGGGCTAGCGGAGAACACCGGGGAGCTGTTTTTT. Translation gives CASSLGLAENTGELFF.

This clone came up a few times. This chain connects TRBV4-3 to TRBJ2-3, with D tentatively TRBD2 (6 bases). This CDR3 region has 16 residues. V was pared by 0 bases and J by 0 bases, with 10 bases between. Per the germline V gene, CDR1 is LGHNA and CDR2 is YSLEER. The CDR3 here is CASSQERSGSTDTQYF. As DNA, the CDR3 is TGCGCCAGCAGCCAAGAGAGAAGCGGGAGCACAGATACGCAGTATTTT.

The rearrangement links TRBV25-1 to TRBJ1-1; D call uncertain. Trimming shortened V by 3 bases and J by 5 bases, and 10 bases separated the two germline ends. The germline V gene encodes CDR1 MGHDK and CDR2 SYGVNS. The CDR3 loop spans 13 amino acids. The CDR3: CASSDKWATEAFF. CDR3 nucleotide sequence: TGTGCCAGCAGTGATAAGTGGGCGACTGAAGCTTTCTTT.

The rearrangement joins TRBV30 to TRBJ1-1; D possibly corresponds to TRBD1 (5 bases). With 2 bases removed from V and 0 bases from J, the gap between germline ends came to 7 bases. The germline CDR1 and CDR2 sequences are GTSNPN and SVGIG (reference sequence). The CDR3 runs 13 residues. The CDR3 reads CAWSLTVNTEAFF. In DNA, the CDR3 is TGTGCCTGGAGTTTGACAGTGAACACTGAAGCTTTCTTT.

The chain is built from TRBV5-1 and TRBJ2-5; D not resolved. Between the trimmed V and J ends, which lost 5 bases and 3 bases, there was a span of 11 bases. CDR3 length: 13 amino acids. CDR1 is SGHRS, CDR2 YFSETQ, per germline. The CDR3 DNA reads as TGCGCCAGCAGTCCGACTGTAAAAGAGACCCAGTACTTC. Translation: CASSPTVKETQYF. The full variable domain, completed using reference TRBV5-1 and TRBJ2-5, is KAGVTQTPRYLIKTRGQQVTLSCSPISGHRSVSWYQQTPGQGLQFLFEYFSETQRNKGNFPGRFSGRQFSNSRSEMNVSTLELGDSALYLCASSPTVKETQYFGPGTRLLVL.

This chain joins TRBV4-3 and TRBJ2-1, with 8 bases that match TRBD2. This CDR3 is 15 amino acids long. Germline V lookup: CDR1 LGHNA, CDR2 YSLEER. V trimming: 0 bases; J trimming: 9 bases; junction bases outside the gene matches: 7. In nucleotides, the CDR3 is TGCGCCAGCAGCCAAGATGGTTCCGGGAGGGTTGAGCAGTTCTTC. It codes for CASSQDGSGRVEQFF.

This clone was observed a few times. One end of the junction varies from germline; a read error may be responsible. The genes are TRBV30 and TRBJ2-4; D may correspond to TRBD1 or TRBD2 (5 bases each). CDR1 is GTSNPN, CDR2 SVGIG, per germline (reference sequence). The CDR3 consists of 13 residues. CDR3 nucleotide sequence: TGTGCCTGGAGCGCACTACTTCGGGGCAGGGCCGACTTC. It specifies CAWSALLRGRADF.

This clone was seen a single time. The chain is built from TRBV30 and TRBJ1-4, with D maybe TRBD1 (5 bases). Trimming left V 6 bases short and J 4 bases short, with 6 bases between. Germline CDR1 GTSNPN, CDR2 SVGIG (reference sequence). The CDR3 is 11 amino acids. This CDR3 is CACQGNEKLFF. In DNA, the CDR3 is TGTGCCTGCCAGGGTAATGAAAAACTGTTTTTT.

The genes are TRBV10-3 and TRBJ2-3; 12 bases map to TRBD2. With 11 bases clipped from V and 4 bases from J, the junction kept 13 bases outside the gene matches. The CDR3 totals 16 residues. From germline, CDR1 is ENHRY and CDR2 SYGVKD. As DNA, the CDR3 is TGTGCCCTAAGGGCCAGACTAGCGGGAGTTCCAGATACGCAGTATTTT. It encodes CALRARLAGVPDTQYF.

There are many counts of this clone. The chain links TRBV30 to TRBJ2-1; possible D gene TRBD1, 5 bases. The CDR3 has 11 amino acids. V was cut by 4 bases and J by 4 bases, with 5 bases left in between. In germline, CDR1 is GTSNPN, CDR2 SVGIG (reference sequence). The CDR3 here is CAWTGYNEQFF. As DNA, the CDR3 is TGTGCCTGGACAGGGTACAATGAGCAGTTCTTC.

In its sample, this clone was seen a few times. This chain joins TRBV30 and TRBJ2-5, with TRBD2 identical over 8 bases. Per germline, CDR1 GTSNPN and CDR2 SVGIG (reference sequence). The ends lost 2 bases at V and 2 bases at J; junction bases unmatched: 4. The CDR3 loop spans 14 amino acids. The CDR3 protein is CAWSTGREQETQYF. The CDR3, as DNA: TGTGCCTGGAGTACCGGGAGGGAGCAAGAGACCCAGTACTTC.

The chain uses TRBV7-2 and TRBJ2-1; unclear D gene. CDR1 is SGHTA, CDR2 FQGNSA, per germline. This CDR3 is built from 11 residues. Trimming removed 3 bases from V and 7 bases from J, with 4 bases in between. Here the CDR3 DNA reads TGTGCCAGCAGCTTCACAAATGAGCAGTTCTTC. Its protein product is CASSFTNEQFF.

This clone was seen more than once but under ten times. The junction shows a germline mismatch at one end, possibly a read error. The DNA for the CDR3 is TGTGCCAGCAGCTCACGGCACACTCTCGCCTTC. This gives the protein CASSSRHTLAF. The chain combines TRBV9 with TRBJ2-7, with D unclear. The CDR3 runs 11 residues. From germline, CDR1 is SGDLS and CDR2 YYNGEE.

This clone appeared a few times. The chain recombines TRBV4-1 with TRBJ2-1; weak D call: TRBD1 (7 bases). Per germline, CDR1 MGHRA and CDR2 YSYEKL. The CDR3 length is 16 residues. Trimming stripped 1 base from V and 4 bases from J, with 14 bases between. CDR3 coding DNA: TGCGCCAGCAGCCAAGGGCAGGGGGGAATTTACAATGAGCAGTTCTTC. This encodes CASSQGQGGIYNEQFF.

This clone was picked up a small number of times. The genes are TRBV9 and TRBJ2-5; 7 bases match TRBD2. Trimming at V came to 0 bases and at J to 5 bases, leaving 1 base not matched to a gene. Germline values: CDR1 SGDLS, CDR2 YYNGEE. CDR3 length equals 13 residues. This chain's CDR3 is CASSVALAETQYF. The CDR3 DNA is TGTGCCAGCAGCGTAGCACTAGCGGAGACCCAGTACTTC.